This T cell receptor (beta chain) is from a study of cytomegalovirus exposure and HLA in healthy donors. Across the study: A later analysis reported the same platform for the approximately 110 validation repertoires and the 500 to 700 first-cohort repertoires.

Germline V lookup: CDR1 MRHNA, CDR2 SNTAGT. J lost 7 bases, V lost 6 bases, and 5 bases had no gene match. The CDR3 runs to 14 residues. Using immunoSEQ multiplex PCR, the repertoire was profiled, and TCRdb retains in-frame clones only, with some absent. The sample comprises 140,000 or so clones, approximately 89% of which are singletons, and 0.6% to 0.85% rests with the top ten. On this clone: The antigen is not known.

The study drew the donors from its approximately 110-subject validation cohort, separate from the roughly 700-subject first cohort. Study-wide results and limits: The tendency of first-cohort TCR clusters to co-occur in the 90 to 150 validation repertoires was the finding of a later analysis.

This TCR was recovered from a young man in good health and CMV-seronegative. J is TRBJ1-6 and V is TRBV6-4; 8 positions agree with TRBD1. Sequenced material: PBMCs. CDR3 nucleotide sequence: TGTGCCAGCAGAGGGACAGGTCAAAATTCACCCCTCCACTTT. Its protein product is CASRGTGQNSPLHF.